Listed below are T cell receptor beta chains from one sample, sequenced in a study of T cell responses to AZD1222 COVID-19 vaccine. TCRdb's copy holds only in-frame clones and misses some; the assay was immunoSEQ multiplex PCR. The sample has approximately 180,000 clones; about 93% are singletons. The sequencing used peripheral blood, collected 28 days after the second dose of the MenACWY control vaccine. The source of these receptors is an adult who received the MenACWY meningococcal vaccine as a control. CDR3s include the opening cysteine and the closing phenylalanine or tryptophan. The D gene is left open where the match is weak. Clone size is not always given. Where it is, it says once, few, many or a class for expanded clones.

J gene | clone size | D gene | V gene | CDR3 protein | CDR3 DNA
TRBJ2-1 | NA | TRBD1 | TRBV5-1 | CASSLGQGGEQFF | TGCGCCAGCAGCCTGGGACAGGGCGGTGAGCAGTTCTTC
TRBJ2-2 | NA | NA | TRBV18 | CASSGRTGLNTGELFF | TGTGCCAGCTCGGGACGGACGGGCCTGAACACCGGGGAGCTGTTTTTT
TRBJ1-2 | NA | NA | TRBV29-1 | CSVTRRQSRYGYTF | TGCAGCGTTACTCGTCGACAGTCCCGCTATGGCTACACCTTC
TRBJ1-6 | NA | NA | TRBV6-5 | CASSYWQGNDSPLHF | TGTGCCAGCAGTTACTGGCAGGGAAACGATTCACCCCTCCACTTT
TRBJ1-1 | NA | NA | TRBV2 | CASSEGGAHINTEAFF | TGTGCCAGCAGTGAGGGCGGGGCGCATATAAACACTGAAGCTTTCTTT
TRBJ2-7 | NA | TRBD1 | TRBV27 | CASSPDRGAYEQYF | TGTGCCAGCAGTCCAGACAGGGGGGCCTACGAGCAGTACTTC
TRBJ2-7 | NA | NA | TRBV7-2 | CASSISRVQAGEQYF | TGTGCCAGCAGCATATCCCGAGTCCAAGCGGGCGAGCAGTACTTC
TRBJ1-1 | NA | TRBD1 | TRBV9 | CASSARGAGTEAFF | TGTGCCAGCAGCGCCAGGGGGGCAGGAACTGAAGCTTTCTTT
TRBJ2-7 | once | TRBD2 | TRBV19 | CASSIRAGGPEQYF | TGTGCCAGTAGTATACGAGCGGGGGGGCCCGAGCAGTACTTC
TRBJ1-5 | NA | NA | TRBV5-6 | CASSFRPGSSNQPQHF | TGTGCCAGCAGCTTCAGGCCAGGGAGTAGCAATCAGCCCCAGCATTTT
TRBJ1-2 | NA | TRBD1 | TRBV4-2 | CASSQVTGYYGYTF | TGTGCCAGCAGCCAAGTGACAGGGTACTATGGCTACACCTTC
TRBJ2-7 | NA | TRBD2 | TRBV27 | CASKSRTSGGAREQYF | TGTGCCAGCAAATCAAGGACTAGCGGGGGGGCCCGCGAGCAGTACTTC
TRBJ1-4 | NA | TRBD1 | TRBV5-1 | CASSSDRVGEKLFF | TGCGCCAGCAGCTCGGACAGGGTGGGTGAAAAACTGTTTTTT
TRBJ1-5 | NA | TRBD1 | TRBV5-1 | CASSRDRASPKSGYSNQPQHF | TGCGCCAGCAGCAGGGACAGGGCTTCCCCCAAAAGTGGGTATAGCAATCAGCCCCAGCATTTT
TRBJ2-7 | NA | TRBD1 | TRBV15 | CATSRDYRQGRHEQYF | TGTGCCACCAGCAGAGATTATCGACAGGGGCGGCACGAGCAGTACTTC
TRBJ2-7 | NA | NA | TRBV7-9 | CASSLKGAYEQYF | TGTGCCAGCAGCTTGAAGGGGGCCTACGAGCAGTACTTC
TRBJ2-2 | once | TRBD2 | TRBV7-8 | CASSLVLAGFSGELFF | TGTGCCAGCAGCTTAGTACTAGCGGGGTTCTCCGGGGAGCTGTTTTTT
TRBJ2-2 | NA | TRBD1 | TRBV30 | CAWTPGTGDTGELFF | TGTGCCTGGACCCCCGGGACAGGGGACACCGGGGAGCTGTTTTTT
TRBJ2-7 | NA | TRBD1 | TRBV3-1/TRBV3-2 | CASRAGQGGAKYF | TGTGCCAGCAGAGCGGGACAGGGGGGCGCCAAGTACTTC
TRBJ2-3 | NA | TRBD2 | TRBV6-5 | CASSYWGLATTDTQYF | TGTGCCAGCAGTTACTGGGGACTAGCGACGACAGATACGCAGTATTTT
TRBJ2-1 | NA | NA | TRBV3-1/TRBV3-2 | CASSLAILSYNEQFF | TGTGCCAGCAGCCTAGCCATTCTTTCCTACAATGAGCAGTTCTTC
TRBJ2-7 | NA | NA | TRBV6-4 | CASGRHEQYF | TGTGCCAGCGGCAGGCACGAGCAGTACTTC
TRBJ1-3 | once | NA | TRBV9 | CASSVGRGGSADTIYF | TGTGCCAGCAGCGTCGGCAGGGGCGGTAGTGCGGACACCATATATTTT
TRBJ1-6 | once | NA | TRBV21-1 | CASIGQGAFNSPLHF | TGTGCCAGCATAGGACAGGGGGCTTTTAATTCACCCCTCCACTTT
TRBJ1-2 | many | NA | TRBV20-1 | CSAKTGGYTF | TGCAGTGCTAAAACGGGGGGCTACACCTTC
TRBJ1-2 | NA | NA | TRBV19 | CASSGGGAYGYTF | TGTGCCAGTAGTGGGGGGGGAGCCTATGGCTACACCTTC
TRBJ1-2 | NA | NA | TRBV5-1 | CASSLEFGGMDTF | TGCGCCAGCAGCTTGGAATTTGGGGGGATGGACACCTTC
TRBJ1-1 | NA | NA | TRBV7-2 | CASSSTLGYRAFF | TGTGCCAGCAGCTCGACTTTGGGCTATCGAGCTTTCTTT
TRBJ1-4 | few | NA | TRBV2 | CAIRSLIVGEKLFF | TGTGCCATCAGGTCGTTAATCGTCGGCGAAAAACTGTTTTTT
TRBJ1-2 | NA | NA | TRBV16 | CASSQWGRTEGYTF | TGTGCCAGCAGCCAATGGGGTCGGACAGAAGGCTACACCTTC
TRBJ2-2 | NA | TRBD1 | TRBV9 | CASSVGQGVAGELFF | TGTGCCAGCAGCGTGGGACAGGGGGTCGCCGGGGAGCTGTTTTTT
TRBJ1-1 | NA | TRBD1 | TRBV19 | CASSIQGATEAFF | TGTGCCAGTAGTATACAGGGGGCCACTGAAGCTTTCTTT
TRBJ2-1 | NA | NA | TRBV29-1 | CSVEAGVREQFF | TGCAGCGTTGAGGCAGGGGTGAGGGAGCAGTTCTTC
TRBJ1-6 | once | NA | TRBV5-4 | CASSLARGAGDSPLHF | TGTGCCAGCAGCTTGGCAAGGGGGGCAGGTGATTCACCCCTCCACTTT
TRBJ1-1 | NA | NA | TRBV7-8 | CASSPHGGAEAFF | TGTGCCAGCAGCCCCCACGGAGGGGCTGAAGCTTTCTTT
TRBJ2-1 | NA | NA | TRBV7-3 | CASSPNRFNEQFF | TGTGCCAGCAGCCCCAACCGATTCAATGAGCAGTTCTTC